These T cell receptor beta chains were read from a single sample in a study of metastatic and nonmetastatic thyroid tumors. TCRdb re-analyzed the PCR reads using MiXCR. The table includes about 85,000 clones, 7.5% to 9% detected once. Sequencing used blood. These receptors all come from a female donor with papillary thyroid cancer or a benign thyroid nodule (not recorded which). Some clones in this sample may be carry-over from other donors' samples. CDR3s leave out the opening cysteine and the closing phenylalanine or tryptophan. The order of the fields is clone size, V gene, CDR3 length, J gene, CDR3 protein. Only part of the rows carry a size: once, few, many, or a class if the clone is expanded.

abundance: .
v_gene: TRBV6-2/TRBV6-3
len: 12
j_gene: TRBJ1-2
CDR3aa: ASSPSGQGIALG

abundance: many
v_gene: TRBV7-9
len: 12
j_gene: TRBJ2-7
CDR3aa: ASSHSGRLNDQY

abundance: .
v_gene: TRBV19
len: 11
j_gene: TRBJ2-1
CDR3aa: ASSIIPVNEQF

abundance: many
v_gene: TRBV24-1
len: 18
j_gene: TRBJ1-6
CDR3aa: ATMVAGATSLSSYNSPLH

abundance: many
v_gene: TRBV15
len: 13
j_gene: TRBJ2-3
CDR3aa: ATSRDTGFPDTQY

abundance: few
v_gene: TRBV7-3
len: 11
j_gene: TRBJ1-1
CDR3aa: ASSLGAEDEAF

abundance: few
v_gene: TRBV3-1
len: 12
j_gene: TRBJ1-4
CDR3aa: ASSQQGGDEKLF

abundance: few
v_gene: TRBV5-4
len: 13
j_gene: TRBJ2-2
CDR3aa: ASSLPSGENGELF

abundance: few
v_gene: TRBV6-1
len: 15
j_gene: TRBJ2-6
CDR3aa: ASSHGQGYSGANVLT

abundance: many
v_gene: TRBV24-1
len: 14
j_gene: TRBJ2-7
CDR3aa: ATSDFGPGQRLKQY

abundance: many
v_gene: TRBV20-1
len: 11
j_gene: TRBJ1-2
CDR3aa: SASLGLNYGYT

abundance: many
v_gene: TRBV4-2
len: 14
j_gene: TRBJ2-2
CDR3aa: ASSQEPGSQTGELF

abundance: many
v_gene: TRBV18
len: 11
j_gene: TRBJ2-5
CDR3aa: ASSPRGQETQY

abundance: .
v_gene: TRBV7-3
len: 11
j_gene: TRBJ2-2
CDR3aa: ASMMDITGELF

abundance: .
v_gene: TRBV30
len: 13
j_gene: TRBJ2-2
CDR3aa: ASIPGQGIAGELF

abundance: .
v_gene: TRBV2
len: 11
j_gene: TRBJ2-7
CDR3aa: ASRPSGTYEQY

abundance: many
v_gene: TRBV24-1
len: 11
j_gene: TRBJ1-1
CDR3aa: ATKAGENTEAF

abundance: many
v_gene: TRBV20-1
len: 13
j_gene: TRBJ2-3
CDR3aa: SASVTRLQADTQY

abundance: many
v_gene: TRBV30
len: 13
j_gene: TRBJ2-5
CDR3aa: AWSKGLASQETQY

abundance: few
v_gene: TRBV19
len: 14
j_gene: TRBJ1-2
CDR3aa: ASANRDTDGYYGYT

abundance: many
v_gene: TRBV6-1
len: 13
j_gene: TRBJ1-5
CDR3aa: ASSDFGEGNQPQH

abundance: many
v_gene: TRBV9
len: 14
j_gene: TRBJ2-1
CDR3aa: ASSVWRGSSYNEQF

abundance: many
v_gene: TRBV11-1
len: 15
j_gene: TRBJ2-7
CDR3aa: ASSLGGVWDRNYEQY

abundance: many
v_gene: TRBV7-3
len: 12
j_gene: TRBJ1-1
CDR3aa: ASSPSPEDTEAF

abundance: many
v_gene: TRBV2
len: 14
j_gene: TRBJ2-3
CDR3aa: ASSSNGLAATDTQY

abundance: few
v_gene: TRBV12-3/TRBV12-4
len: 13
j_gene: TRBJ2-7
CDR3aa: ASRPGTSGTYEQY

abundance: .
v_gene: TRBV19
len: 16
j_gene: TRBJ1-1
CDR3aa: ASSMVLAGWTEGTEAF

abundance: once
v_gene: TRBV5-1
len: 11
j_gene: TRBJ2-1
CDR3aa: ASSLGPANEQF

abundance: medium-sized
v_gene: TRBV30
len: 13
j_gene: TRBJ2-7
CDR3aa: AWSVNSTYVDEQY

abundance: .
v_gene: TRBV27
len: 14
j_gene: TRBJ2-3
CDR3aa: ASSLRVRGFTDTQY

abundance: many
v_gene: TRBV20-1
len: 13
j_gene: TRBJ2-1
CDR3aa: SARGTGGLINEQF

abundance: many
v_gene: TRBV7-2
len: 11
j_gene: TRBJ2-7
CDR3aa: ASSALLDSEQY

abundance: many
v_gene: TRBV12-3/TRBV12-4
len: 11
j_gene: TRBJ1-5
CDR3aa: ATTGAVDQPQH

abundance: many
v_gene: TRBV7-3
len: 13
j_gene: TRBJ2-1
CDR3aa: ASRDSGGAANEQF

abundance: .
v_gene: TRBV7-9
len: 12
j_gene: TRBJ2-4
CDR3aa: ASEPRTGGNIQY

abundance: many
v_gene: TRBV6-2/TRBV6-3
len: 15
j_gene: TRBJ2-5
CDR3aa: ASSRILIAGGQETQY

abundance: many
v_gene: TRBV5-4
len: 13
j_gene: TRBJ1-5
CDR3aa: ASSLDVGSNQPQH

abundance: many
v_gene: TRBV20-1
len: 10
j_gene: TRBJ2-7
CDR3aa: SAQTGFYEQY

abundance: many
v_gene: TRBV7-9
len: 12
j_gene: TRBJ1-1
CDR3aa: ASSAGQGNTEAF